The T cell receptor (beta chain) described here comes from a study of cytomegalovirus exposure and HLA in healthy donors. Germline V lookup: CDR1 MGHRA, CDR2 YSYEKL. This CDR3 region has 15 residues. Trimming stripped 4 bases from V and 4 bases from J, with 13 bases between. 13 Jbeta primers and 60 Vbeta primers were used for the PCR. This table comes from immunoSEQ multiplex PCR, and its TCRdb copy is limited to in-frame clones, with some not included. The sample includes about 120,000 clones, 80% to 85% of them seen just once. Whole-study results and caveats: Per a prior analysis, the majority of TCR beta V segments were productive roughly 90% or roughly 30% of the time. Later work showed greater clonal expansion in HLA-associated TCR beta chains than in equally common others. The authors later found most CMV-associated TCR beta chains appeared HLA-restricted. Indistinguishable V segments such as TRBV6-2 and TRBV6-3 were excluded.

With regard to this clone: Its specificity is unknown.

This clonotype was sampled from a woman aged 40 to 50 in good health and CMV-seronegative. The chain combines TRBV4-1 with TRBJ2-2, with D perhaps matching TRBD2 (6 bases). Sequences were obtained from PBMCs. The CDR3 nucleotides read TGCGCCAGCAGCCTCAGCCTAGCGAGCACCGGGGAGCTGTTTTTT. Its protein product is CASSLSLASTGELFF.